This T cell receptor (beta chain) comes out of a study of blood T cell repertoires in COVID-19. Original analysis: From reference gene primer amplification, estimates of nucleated cell counts were derived. TCRdb's table, derived via immunoSEQ multiplex PCR, lists solely in-frame clones and lacks some. Clonal size and the V and J genes are those of that table, whereas D and trimming came from the DNA. Among 150,000 to 200,000 clones listed, around 81% were seen once. Looked up from germline, CDR1 is SNHLY and CDR2 is FYNNEI. CDR3 length: 15 amino acids. V was clipped by 7 bases and J by 4 bases; unmatched bases: 8.

Specimen: peripheral blood. This sequence was found in a man aged 60 to 69 with active or convalescent COVID-19. The J gene is TRBJ2-5, the V gene TRBV2; 11 bases match TRBD1. The CDR3 nucleotides are TGTGCCAGCACCTCGGGACAGGGGGTAGGAGAGACCCAGTACTTC. It translates to CASTSGQGVGETQYF.